These T cell receptor beta chains were read from a single sample in a study of blood T cell repertoires in COVID-19. The protocol was immunoSEQ multiplex PCR, while the TCRdb copy is restricted to in-frame clones and leaves out a portion. Altogether tens of thousands of clones are present, approximately 85% being singletons, with the ten largest covering roughly 4.6%. The sequencing input was peripheral blood. The receptor set was obtained from a human donor in a cohort sampled during active COVID-19. The CDR3 runs from the conserved cysteine through the conserved F or W. The D gene is left open where the match is weak. Clone sizes are given selectively: once, few, many, or a class where the clone is expanded.

CDR3 length	V gene	D gene	clone size	J gene	CDR3 protein	CDR3 DNA
16	TRBV5-1	-	once	TRBJ2-2	CASSLVVAVNTGELFF	TGCGCCAGCAGCTTGGTCGTAGCGGTGAACACCGGGGAGCTGTTTTTT
14	TRBV7-9	-	few	TRBJ2-3	CASSYGGRTDTQYF	TGTGCCAGCAGCTACGGAGGGAGGACAGATACGCAGTATTTT
15	TRBV9	-	-	TRBJ2-5	CASSVGPPGQETQYF	TGTGCCAGCAGCGTAGGGCCACCGGGCCAAGAGACCCAGTACTTC
12	TRBV10-3	-	-	TRBJ2-3	CAIRTTSDTQYF	TGTGCCATCAGGACTACTTCAGATACGCAGTATTTT
15	TRBV11-2	TRBD2	-	TRBJ2-5	CASSLGPSGQETQYF	TGTGCCAGCAGCTTAGGTCCTAGCGGCCAAGAGACCCAGTACTTC
13	TRBV9	TRBD1	-	TRBJ2-3	CASSVAGQNTQYF	TGTGCCAGCAGCGTAGCGGGACAGAATACGCAGTATTTT
15	TRBV2	TRBD1	-	TRBJ1-4	CASSGPQGAGEKLFF	TGTGCCAGCAGTGGCCCACAGGGGGCGGGTGAAAAACTGTTTTTT
16	TRBV15	TRBD2	-	TRBJ2-3	CATSELAGVGTDTQYF	TGTGCCACCAGCGAACTAGCGGGAGTGGGCACAGATACGCAGTATTTT
15	TRBV9	-	-	TRBJ1-2	CASSVEGGGIYGYTF	TGTGCCAGCAGCGTAGAGGGAGGGGGAATCTATGGCTACACCTTC
13	TRBV4-1	-	few	TRBJ1-1	CASSGQPNTEAFF	TGCGCCAGCAGCGGACAGCCGAACACTGAAGCTTTCTTT
13	TRBV6-4	-	few	TRBJ1-1	CASSRERNTEAFF	TGTGCCAGCAGTCGGGAACGGAACACTGAAGCTTTCTTT
13	TRBV6-5	-	-	TRBJ1-1	CASQSGGNTEAFF	TGTGCCAGCCAATCGGGGGGGAACACTGAAGCTTTCTTT
12	TRBV7-9	-	-	TRBJ1-6	CASSPRGSPLHF	TGTGCCAGCAGCCCCAGGGGTTCACCCCTCCACTTT
13	TRBV6-6	-	-	TRBJ1-5	CASSYSRLEPQHF	TGTGCCAGCAGTTACTCGAGGTTGGAGCCCCAGCATTTT
13	TRBV10-3	TRBD1	-	TRBJ2-7	CAIGTVSSYEQYF	TGTGCCATCGGGACAGTGAGCTCCTACGAGCAGTACTTC
14	TRBV7-8	-	-	TRBJ2-7	CASSLATGPYEQYF	TGTGCCAGCAGCTTAGCGACAGGCCCCTACGAGCAGTACTTC
17	TRBV4-3	TRBD2	once	TRBJ2-1	CASSPGTSGGHGNEQFF	TGCGCCAGCAGCCCAGGGACTAGCGGGGGGCACGGCAATGAGCAGTTCTTC
15	TRBV7-7	TRBD2	-	TRBJ2-1	CASSLRREGRNEQFF	TGTGCCAGCAGCTTAAGGCGGGAGGGCCGCAATGAGCAGTTCTTC
15	TRBV2	TRBD2	few	TRBJ2-7	CASRVGTSLSYEQYF	TGTGCCAGCAGGGTCGGGACTAGCTTGTCCTACGAGCAGTACTTC
14	TRBV14	-	-	TRBJ1-1	CASSQALRGTEAFF	TGTGCCAGCAGCCAAGCCCTAAGGGGCACTGAAGCTTTCTTT
15	TRBV28	-	-	TRBJ2-6	CASSFSESGANVLTF	TGTGCCAGCAGTTTTTCGGAGTCCGGGGCCAACGTCCTGACTTTC
19	TRBV7-3	TRBD2	-	TRBJ2-1	CASSSQGTSGASGYNEQFF	TGTGCCAGCAGCTCGCAAGGGACTAGCGGGGCGTCTGGCTACAATGAGCAGTTCTTC
15	TRBV7-2	TRBD2	once	TRBJ2-3	CASSLASGGTDTQYF	TGTGCCAGCAGCTTGGCAAGCGGGGGCACAGATACGCAGTATTTT
13	TRBV28	-	-	TRBJ1-2	CASREGSGYGYTF	TGTGCCAGCAGGGAAGGCTCGGGCTATGGCTACACCTTC
13	TRBV5-4	-	-	TRBJ2-1	CASSLATIEEQFF	TGTGCCAGCAGCTTGGCCACCATAGAAGAGCAGTTCTTC
16	TRBV5-6	-	-	TRBJ2-7	CASSLGQGRVSYEQYF	TGTGCCAGCAGCTTGGGTCAGGGGCGAGTCTCCTACGAGCAGTACTTC
16	TRBV7-9	TRBD1	-	TRBJ2-5	CASSSKPGTDQETQYF	TGTGCCAGCAGCTCAAAACCCGGGACAGATCAAGAGACCCAGTACTTC
14	TRBV19	-	-	TRBJ2-3	CASSIIRGADTQYF	TGTGCCAGTAGTATTATCAGGGGGGCGGATACGCAGTATTTT
16	TRBV28	-	once	TRBJ1-1	CASSPWETHMNTEAFF	TGTGCCAGCAGCCCTTGGGAGACGCATATGAACACTGAAGCTTTCTTT
15	TRBV3-1/TRBV3-2	-	-	TRBJ1-2	CASSQGIAGSYGYTF	TGTGCCAGCAGCCAAGGTATTGCGGGAAGCTATGGCTACACCTTC
13	TRBV7-9	-	-	TRBJ1-4	CASSLGPNEKLFF	TGTGCCAGCAGCTTAGGTCCGAATGAAAAACTGTTTTTT
14	TRBV6-5	-	many	TRBJ2-7	CASSYSRRGYEQYF	TGTGCCAGCAGTTACTCACGACGCGGCTACGAGCAGTACTTC
11	TRBV7-2	-	-	TRBJ2-5	CASSQQETQYF	TGTGCCAGCAGCCAACAAGAGACCCAGTACTTC
15	TRBV7-9	-	-	TRBJ2-5	CASSSSSRGVETQYF	TGTGCCAGCAGCTCCAGCAGCAGGGGGGTGGAGACCCAGTACTTC
13	TRBV11-1	-	-	TRBJ2-1	CASSLGLYNEQFF	TGTGCCAGCAGCTTAGGACTTTACAATGAGCAGTTCTTC